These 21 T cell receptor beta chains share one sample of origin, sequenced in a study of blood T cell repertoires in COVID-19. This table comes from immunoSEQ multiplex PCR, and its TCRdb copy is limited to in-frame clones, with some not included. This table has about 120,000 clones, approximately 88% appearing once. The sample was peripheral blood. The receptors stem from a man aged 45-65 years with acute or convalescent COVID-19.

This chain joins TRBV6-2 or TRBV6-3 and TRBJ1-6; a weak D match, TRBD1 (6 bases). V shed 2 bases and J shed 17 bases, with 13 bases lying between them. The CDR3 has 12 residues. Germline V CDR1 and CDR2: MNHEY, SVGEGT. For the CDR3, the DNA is TGTGCCAGCAGTTACAAAGGACAGTTCATCCACTTT. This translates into CASSYKGQFIHF.

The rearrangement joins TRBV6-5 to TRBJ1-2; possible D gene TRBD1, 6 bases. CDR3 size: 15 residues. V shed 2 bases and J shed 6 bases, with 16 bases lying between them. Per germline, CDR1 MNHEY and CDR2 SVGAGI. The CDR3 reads CASSYQGQSLHGYTF. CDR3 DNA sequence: TGTGCCAGCAGTTACCAAGGACAGTCGCTCCATGGCTACACCTTC.

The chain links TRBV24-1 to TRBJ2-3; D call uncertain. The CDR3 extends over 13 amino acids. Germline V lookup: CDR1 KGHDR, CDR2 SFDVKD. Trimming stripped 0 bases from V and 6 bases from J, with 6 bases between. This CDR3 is CATSDLRSDTQYF. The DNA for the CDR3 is TGTGCCACCAGTGATTTGCGTAGTGATACGCAGTATTTT.

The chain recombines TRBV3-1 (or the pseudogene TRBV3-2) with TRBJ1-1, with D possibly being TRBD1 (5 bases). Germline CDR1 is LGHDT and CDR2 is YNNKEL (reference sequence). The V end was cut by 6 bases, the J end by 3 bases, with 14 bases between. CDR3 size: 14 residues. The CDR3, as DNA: TGTGCCAGCAGTCTCAGGGACTCGGACACTGAAGCTTTCTTT. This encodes CASSLRDSDTEAFF.

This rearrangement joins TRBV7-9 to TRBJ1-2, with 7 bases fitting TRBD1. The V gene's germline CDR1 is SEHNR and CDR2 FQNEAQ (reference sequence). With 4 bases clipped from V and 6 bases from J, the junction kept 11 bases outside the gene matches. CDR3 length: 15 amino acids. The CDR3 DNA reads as TGTGCCAGCAGCTGGGGGGAGGACAGGTGGAATGGCTACACCTTC. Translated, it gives CASSWGEDRWNGYTF.

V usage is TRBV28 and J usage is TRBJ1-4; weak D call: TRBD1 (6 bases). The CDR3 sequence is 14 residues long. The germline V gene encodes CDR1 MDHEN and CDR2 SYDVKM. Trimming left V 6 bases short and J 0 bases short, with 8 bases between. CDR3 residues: CASRDSATNEKLFF. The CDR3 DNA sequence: TGTGCCAGCAGGGACAGCGCAACTAATGAAAAACTGTTTTTT.

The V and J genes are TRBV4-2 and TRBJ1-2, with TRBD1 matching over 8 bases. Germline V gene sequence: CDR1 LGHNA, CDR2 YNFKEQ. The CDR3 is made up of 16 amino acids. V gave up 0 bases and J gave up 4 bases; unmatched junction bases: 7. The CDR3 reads CASSQETSRGRYGYTF. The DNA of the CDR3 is TGTGCCAGCAGCCAAGAAACTTCCAGGGGGCGCTATGGCTACACCTTC.

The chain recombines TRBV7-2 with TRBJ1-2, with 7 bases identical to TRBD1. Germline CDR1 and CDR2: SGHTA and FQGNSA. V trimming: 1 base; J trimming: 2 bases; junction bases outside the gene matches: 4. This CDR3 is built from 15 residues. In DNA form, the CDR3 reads TGTGCCAGCAGCTTAGTGGGACAGACCAACTATGGCTACACCTTC. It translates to CASSLVGQTNYGYTF.

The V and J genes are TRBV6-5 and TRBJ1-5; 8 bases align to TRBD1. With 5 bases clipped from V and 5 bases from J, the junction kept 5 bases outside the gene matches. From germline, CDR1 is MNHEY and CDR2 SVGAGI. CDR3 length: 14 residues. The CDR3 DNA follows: TGTGCCAGCAGTCTGGACAGGGCCGATCAGCCCCAGCATTTT. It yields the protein CASSLDRADQPQHF.

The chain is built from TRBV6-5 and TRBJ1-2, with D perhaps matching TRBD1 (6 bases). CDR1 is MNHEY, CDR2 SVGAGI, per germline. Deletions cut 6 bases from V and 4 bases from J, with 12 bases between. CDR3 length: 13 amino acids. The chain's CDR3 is CASRLAGVYGYTF. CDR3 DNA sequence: TGTGCCAGCAGATTAGCAGGGGTCTATGGCTACACCTTC.

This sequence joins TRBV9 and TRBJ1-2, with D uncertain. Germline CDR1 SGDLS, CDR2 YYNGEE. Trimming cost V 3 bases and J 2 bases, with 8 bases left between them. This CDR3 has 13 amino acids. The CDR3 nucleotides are TGTGCCAGCAGCGCGGGAGTAAACTATGGCTACACCTTC. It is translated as CASSAGVNYGYTF.

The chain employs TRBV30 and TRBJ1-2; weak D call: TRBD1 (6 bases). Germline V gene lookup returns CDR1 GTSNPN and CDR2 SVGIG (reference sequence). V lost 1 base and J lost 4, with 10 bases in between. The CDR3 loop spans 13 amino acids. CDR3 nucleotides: TGTGCCTGGAGTGACACCAGGGGCTATGGCTACACCTTC. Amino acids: CAWSDTRGYGYTF.

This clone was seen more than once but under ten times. The CDR3 region has the DNA TGTGCCAGCAGCTTAGGGGACAGGGTCAAGGTTAACTATGGCTACACCTTC. Its translation: CASSLGDRVKVNYGYTF. The chain combines TRBV11-2 with TRBJ1-2; the match to TRBD1 covers 9 bases. Germline trimming cut 1 base from V and 1 base from J; bases unmatched to any gene: 7. The CDR3 is 17 amino acids. Germline values: CDR1 SGHAT, CDR2 FQNNGV. Full variable domain (missing parts from reference TRBV11-2 and TRBJ1-2): EAGVAQSPRYKIIEKRQSVAFWCNPISGHATLYWYQQILGQGPKLLIQFQNNGVVDDSQLPKDRFSAERLKGVDSTLKIQPAKLEDSAVYLCASSLGDRVKVNYGYTFGSGTRLTVV.

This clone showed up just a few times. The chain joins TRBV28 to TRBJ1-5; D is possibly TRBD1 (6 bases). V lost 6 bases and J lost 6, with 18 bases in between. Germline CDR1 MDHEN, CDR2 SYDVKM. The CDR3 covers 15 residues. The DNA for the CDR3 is TGTGCCAGCAGCTTCCTCCGGGGGGCGACTCAGCCCCAGCATTTT. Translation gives CASSFLRGATQPQHF. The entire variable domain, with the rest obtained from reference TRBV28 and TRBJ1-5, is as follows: DVKVTQSSRYLVKRTGEKVFLECVQDMDHENMFWYRQDPGLGLRLIYFSYDVKMKEKGDIPEGYSVSREKKERFSLILESASTNQTSMYLCASSFLRGATQPQHFGDGTRLSIL.

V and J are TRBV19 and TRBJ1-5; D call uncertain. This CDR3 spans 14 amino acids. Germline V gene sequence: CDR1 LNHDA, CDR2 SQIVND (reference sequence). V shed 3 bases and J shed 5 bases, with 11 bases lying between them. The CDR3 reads CASSIRQGDQPQHF. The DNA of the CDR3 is TGTGCCAGTAGTATCAGACAAGGCGATCAGCCCCAGCATTTT. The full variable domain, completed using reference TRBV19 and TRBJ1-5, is DGGITQSPKYLFRKEGQNVTLSCEQNLNHDAMYWYRQDPGQGLRLIYYSQIVNDFQKGDIAEGYSVSREKKESFPLTVTSAQKNPTAFYLCASSIRQGDQPQHFGDGTRLSIL.

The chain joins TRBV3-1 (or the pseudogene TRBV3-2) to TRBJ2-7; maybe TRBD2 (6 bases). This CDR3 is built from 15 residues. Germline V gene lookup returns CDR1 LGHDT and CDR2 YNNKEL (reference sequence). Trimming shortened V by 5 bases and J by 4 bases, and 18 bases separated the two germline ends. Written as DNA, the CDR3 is TGTGCCAGCAGCGCAAGTAGCGGAGCAGCTTACGAGCAGTACTTC. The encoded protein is CASSASSGAAYEQYF.

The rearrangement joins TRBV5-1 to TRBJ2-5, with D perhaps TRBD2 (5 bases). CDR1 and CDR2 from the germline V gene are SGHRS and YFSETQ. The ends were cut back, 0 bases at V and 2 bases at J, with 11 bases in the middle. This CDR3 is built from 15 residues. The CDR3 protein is CASSLEGRLQETQYF. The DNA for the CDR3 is TGCGCCAGCAGCTTGGAAGGGCGACTACAAGAGACCCAGTACTTC.

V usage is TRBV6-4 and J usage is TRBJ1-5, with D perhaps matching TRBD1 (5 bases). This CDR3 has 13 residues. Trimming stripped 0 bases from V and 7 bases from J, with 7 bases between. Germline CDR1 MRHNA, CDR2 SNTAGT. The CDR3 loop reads CASSDSWGQPQHF. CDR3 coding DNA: TGTGCCAGCAGTGACTCTTGGGGCCAGCCCCAGCATTTT.

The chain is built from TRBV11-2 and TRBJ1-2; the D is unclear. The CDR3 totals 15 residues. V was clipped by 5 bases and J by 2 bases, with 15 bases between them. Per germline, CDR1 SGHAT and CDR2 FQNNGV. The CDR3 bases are TGTGCCAGCAGCAGTACGAGGGAATTAAACTATGGCTACACCTTC. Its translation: CASSSTRELNYGYTF. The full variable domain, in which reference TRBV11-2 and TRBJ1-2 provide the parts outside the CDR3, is EAGVAQSPRYKIIEKRQSVAFWCNPISGHATLYWYQQILGQGPKLLIQFQNNGVVDDSQLPKDRFSAERLKGVDSTLKIQPAKLEDSAVYLCASSSTRELNYGYTFGSGTRLTVV.

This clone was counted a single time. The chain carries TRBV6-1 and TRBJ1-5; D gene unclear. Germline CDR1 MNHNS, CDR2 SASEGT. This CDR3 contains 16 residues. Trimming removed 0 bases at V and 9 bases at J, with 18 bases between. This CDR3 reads CASSEASVMSAWPQHF. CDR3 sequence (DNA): TGTGCCAGCAGTGAAGCGTCGGTCATGTCCGCGTGGCCCCAGCATTTT.

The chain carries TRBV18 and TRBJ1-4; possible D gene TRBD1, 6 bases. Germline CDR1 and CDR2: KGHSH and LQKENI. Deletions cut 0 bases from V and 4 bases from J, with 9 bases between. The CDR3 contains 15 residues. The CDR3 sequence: CASSPPGRGNEKLFF. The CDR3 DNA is TGTGCCAGCTCACCACCGGGCAGGGGTAATGAAAAACTGTTTTTT.